This passage covers 30 T cell receptor beta chains from one sample sequenced in a study of OX40 agonist ivuxolimab in advanced cancers. Generated by immunoSEQ multiplex PCR, the TCRdb table keeps only in-frame clones and is missing some. This table has tens of thousands of clones, nearly 90% appearing once. The input for sequencing was CD4+ or CD8+ T cells sorted from blood, taken in a trial of the OX40 agonist ivuxolimab. All receptors derive from an adult with an advanced solid tumor such as melanoma, head and neck, liver or kidney cancer.

This chain joins TRBV4-1 and TRBJ2-7; D possibly corresponds to TRBD1 (5 bases). The length of the CDR3 is 14 residues. The germline V and J ends were trimmed by 1 base and 0 bases, with 7 bases remaining between them. Germline V CDR1 and CDR2: MGHRA, YSYEKL. CDR3 nucleotides: TGCGCCAGCAGCCAAGCTACAGGCTCCTACGAGCAGTACTTC. Protein sequence: CASSQATGSYEQYF.

The chain couples TRBV11-2 to TRBJ2-5, with D possibly matching TRBD1 (6 bases). The germline V gene encodes CDR1 SGHAT and CDR2 FQNNGV. V was pared by 5 bases and J by 2 bases, with 12 bases between. The CDR3 runs 14 residues. Written as DNA, the CDR3 is TGTGCCAGCAGCGGAACAGGGTTGCAAGAGACCCAGTACTTC. As protein: CASSGTGLQETQYF.

The chain is built from TRBV13 and TRBJ2-5; D gene uncertain. This CDR3 region has 14 residues. In germline, CDR1 is PRHDT, CDR2 FYEKMQ (reference sequence). The ends were cut back, 3 bases at V and 2 bases at J, with 10 bases in the middle. CDR3 residues: CASSFNLDQETQYF. The CDR3 DNA follows: TGTGCCAGCAGCTTTAACTTGGATCAAGAGACCCAGTACTTC.

The chain couples TRBV5-8 to TRBJ2-7, with 11 bases that match TRBD1. The CDR3 is 15 residues long. J was trimmed by 6 bases and V by 4 bases; bases with no gene match: 9. Germline V gene data show CDR1 as SGHTS and CDR2 as YDEGEE. The CDR3 region is CASSPWTGGFPEQYF. CDR3 sequence (DNA): TGTGCCAGCAGCCCTTGGACAGGGGGCTTCCCCGAGCAGTACTTC.

The chain employs TRBV19 and TRBJ1-6, with 9 bases lining up with TRBD1. V gave up 4 bases and J gave up 6 bases; unmatched junction bases: 4. The CDR3 extends over 15 amino acids. Germline loops: CDR1 LNHDA, CDR2 SQIVND (reference sequence). The DNA of the CDR3 is TGTGCCAGTAGTAGAACGACAGGGGGTAATTCACCCCTCCACTTT. Encoded protein: CASSRTTGGNSPLHF.

The chain couples TRBV5-6 to TRBJ2-2; 9 nucleotides agree with TRBD1. The germline gives CDR1 SGHDT, CDR2 YYEEEE. Trimming at V came to 4 bases and at J to 4 bases, leaving 5 bases not matched to a gene. The CDR3 contains 15 residues. CDR3: CASSPGTGSTGELFF. Here the CDR3 DNA reads TGTGCCAGCAGCCCCGGGACAGGGAGCACCGGGGAGCTGTTTTTT.

The chain recombines TRBV11-3 with TRBJ2-5; a possible D gene is TRBD1 (5 bases). Deletions cut 4 bases from V and 9 bases from J, with 15 bases between. This CDR3 has 13 residues. CDR1 is SGHNT, CDR2 YENEEA, per germline. The CDR3 loop is CASSSTTTGAQYF. CDR3 nucleotides: TGTGCCAGCAGCTCTACTACCACAGGAGCCCAGTACTTC.

This clone has only one observation. The chain has TRBV5-6 and TRBJ2-1; D uncertain. V lost 4 bases, J lost 2 bases, and 1 base lay in between. Germline CDR1 is SGHDT and CDR2 is YYEEEE. The CDR3 covers 11 residues. CDR3: CASSAYNEQFF. For the CDR3, the DNA is TGTGCCAGCAGCGCCTACAATGAGCAGTTCTTC. Drawing the rest from reference TRBV5-6 and TRBJ2-1, the complete variable domain is DAGVTQSPTHLIKTRGQQVTLRCSPKSGHDTVSWYQQALGQGPQFIFQYYEEEERQRGNFPDRFSGHQFPNYSSELNVNALLLGDSALYLCASSAYNEQFFGPGTRLTVL.

V usage is TRBV19 and J usage is TRBJ2-3; a weak D match, TRBD2 (6 bases). The germline V gene has CDR1 LNHDA and CDR2 SQIVND (reference sequence). CDR3 length equals 15 residues. V was pared by 6 bases and J by 3 bases, with 16 bases between. The CDR3 nucleotides read TGTGCCAGTAGATTTACGGGACTCACAACAGATACGCAGTATTTT. This codes for CASRFTGLTTDTQYF.

This clone appeared once. The chain couples TRBV28 to TRBJ2-1; D is undetermined. Trimming cost V 7 bases and J 4 bases, with 8 bases left between them. There are 12 residues in the CDR3. Germline V lookup: CDR1 MDHEN, CDR2 SYDVKM. CDR3 amino acids: CASKGSYNEQFF. DNA of the CDR3: TGTGCCAGCAAAGGGTCGTACAATGAGCAGTTCTTC.

The chain uses TRBV11-1 and TRBJ2-3; maybe TRBD1 (5 bases). Trimming stripped 5 bases from V and 7 bases from J, with 13 bases between. This CDR3 has 13 residues. The germline V gene has CDR1 SGHAT and CDR2 FQDESV (reference sequence). The CDR3 protein is CASSPTQGNTQYF. CDR3 DNA: TGTGCCAGCAGCCCAACGCAGGGAAATACGCAGTATTTT.

The V call is TRBV27, the J call TRBJ2-5; no firm D call. Between the trimmed V and J ends, which lost 2 bases and 4 bases, there was a span of 11 bases. Looked up from germline, CDR1 is MNHEY and CDR2 is SMNVEV (reference sequence). The CDR3 runs 14 residues. CDR3 residues: CASSLSSPGETQYF. The CDR3 DNA follows: TGTGCCAGCAGTTTAAGTAGTCCAGGAGAGACCCAGTACTTC.

The chain employs TRBV28 and TRBJ2-1; 15 bases agree with TRBD2. Per germline, CDR1 MDHEN and CDR2 SYDVKM. The V segment lost 10 bases and the J segment 9 bases; nucleotides outside the gene matches: 7. The CDR3 has 14 residues. CDR3: CATHRTSGRGEQFF. As DNA, the CDR3 is TGTGCCACCCACCGGACTAGCGGGAGGGGTGAGCAGTTCTTC.

This chain connects TRBV30 to TRBJ2-7, with D unclear. Germline V gene lookup returns CDR1 GTSNPN and CDR2 SVGIG (reference sequence). There are 14 residues in the CDR3. Trimming took off 6 bases at V and 0 bases at J, with 15 bases between the two ends. The CDR3: CACTDLRLSYEQYF. The CDR3 DNA follows: TGTGCCTGTACCGACCTGAGACTCTCCTACGAGCAGTACTTC.

The chain uses TRBV27 and TRBJ2-2; D perhaps matches TRBD2 (6 bases). The germline V gene has CDR1 MNHEY and CDR2 SMNVEV (reference sequence). This CDR3 is built from 16 residues. V was shortened by 5 bases and J by 6 bases, with 19 bases between the two germline ends. The CDR3 DNA sequence: TGTGCCAGCAGTCCCCAGGGAGGCAGTATCTCCGGGGAGCTGTTTTTT. This sequence encodes CASSPQGGSISGELFF.

The genes are TRBV5-6 and TRBJ2-5, with D possibly matching TRBD2 (7 bases). This CDR3 region has 16 residues. CDR1 SGHDT and CDR2 YYEEEE come from the germline V gene. The V end lost 1 base, the J end lost 7 bases, and 20 bases lay between the germline ends. The CDR3 reads CASSLTMGGRGGTQYF. For the CDR3, the DNA is TGTGCCAGCAGCTTGACTATGGGGGGGCGAGGTGGGACCCAGTACTTC. Using reference TRBV5-6 and TRBJ2-5 for the parts outside the CDR3, the full variable domain is DAGVTQSPTHLIKTRGQQVTLRCSPKSGHDTVSWYQQALGQGPQFIFQYYEEEERQRGNFPDRFSGHQFPNYSSELNVNALLLGDSALYLCASSLTMGGRGGTQYFGPGTRLLVL.

The DNA for the CDR3 is TGTGCCAGTAGTATTCTCGGGACTAGCGGTACCTACGAGCAGTACTTC. It encodes CASSILGTSGTYEQYF. V gene TRBV19 combines with J gene TRBJ2-7; 11 bases fit TRBD2. Trimming at V came to 3 bases and at J to 2 bases, leaving 6 bases not matched to a gene. CDR3 length: 16 amino acids. CDR1 is LNHDA and CDR2 is SQIVND in the germline V gene (reference sequence).

Note on this clone: At one of its ends the junction is not consistent with the germline gene, which may arise from a read error. The rearrangement uses TRBV2 and TRBJ2-4; D perhaps matches TRBD2 (5 bases). Germline lookup yields CDR1 SNHLY and CDR2 FYNNEI. The CDR3 contains 12 residues. The CDR3 here is CASSEAGEGMDF. The CDR3 DNA reads as TGTGCCAGCAGTGAAGCCGGGGAAGGTATGGACTTC.

J is TRBJ2-3 and V is TRBV5-4; 7 nucleotides match TRBD2. Germline assignment: CDR1 SGHNT and CDR2 YYREEE (reference sequence). The CDR3 consists of 15 residues. V was clipped by 3 bases and J by 0 bases; unmatched bases: 4. The DNA of the CDR3 is TGTGCCAGCAGCTGGGGACTAACTAGCACAGATACGCAGTATTTT. It translates to CASSWGLTSTDTQYF.

The table lists this clone with a count of one. The chain is built from TRBV10-3 and TRBJ2-3, with a possible D match to TRBD1 (6 bases). The V gene lost 3 bases and the J gene lost 1 base, with 20 bases spanning the gap. Germline V gene sequence: CDR1 ENHRY, CDR2 SYGVKD. This CDR3 has 18 amino acids. The CDR3 bases are TGTGCCATCAGTGACCCCAGGGGAATAGGCGACCGCACAGATACGCAGTATTTT. The encoded protein is CAISDPRGIGDRTDTQYF.

The V call is TRBV5-1, the J call TRBJ2-2; D might be TRBD2 (5 bases). The V end lost 0 bases, the J end lost 8 bases, and 11 bases lay between the germline ends. The germline CDR1 and CDR2 sequences are SGHRS and YFSETQ. The CDR3 totals 14 residues. CDR3 region: CASSLADGKGELFF. CDR3 nucleotide sequence: TGCGCCAGCAGCTTGGCCGACGGGAAAGGGGAGCTGTTTTTT.

The chain recombines TRBV9 with TRBJ2-5; no firm D call. Trimming left V 2 bases short and J 1 base short, with 12 bases between. Per germline, CDR1 SGDLS and CDR2 YYNGEE. The CDR3 is made up of 15 amino acids. The CDR3 nucleotides are TGTGCCAGCAGCGTCTCAGACGGGCGCCAAGAGACCCAGTACTTC. Translated, it gives CASSVSDGRQETQYF.

The CDR3 region is CASSLSGGSYNEQFF. CDR3 DNA: TGTGCCAGCAGCTTATCTGGCGGGAGTTACAATGAGCAGTTCTTC. The chain has TRBV7-3 and TRBJ2-1; 7 nucleotides agree with TRBD2. The CDR3 sequence is 15 residues long. Trimming removed 2 bases from V and 4 bases from J; junction bases left unmatched: 5. The germline CDR1 and CDR2 sequences are SGHTA and FQGTGA.

The rearrangement joins TRBV9 to TRBJ2-3; the D gene could be TRBD1 or TRBD2 (5 bases each). This CDR3 comprises 15 residues. V gave up 2 bases and J gave up 6 bases, with 16 bases separating them. Germline V gene sequence: CDR1 SGDLS, CDR2 YYNGEE. This CDR3 is CASSVGVGRGDTQYF. CDR3 DNA: TGTGCCAGCAGCGTCGGGGTGGGGCGCGGGGATACGCAGTATTTT. Together with reference TRBV9 and TRBJ2-3, the CDR3 gives the full variable domain: DSGVTQTPKHLITATGQRVTLRCSPRSGDLSVYWYQQSLDQGLQFLIQYYNGEERAKGNILERFSAQQFPDLHSELNLSSLELGDSALYFCASSVGVGRGDTQYFGPGTRLTVL.

The rearrangement joins TRBV6-6 to TRBJ2-7; D perhaps matches TRBD1 (6 bases). From germline, CDR1 is MNHNY and CDR2 SVGAGI (reference sequence). V gave up 5 bases and J gave up 2 bases, with 10 bases separating them. This CDR3 is built from 13 residues. The CDR3 nucleotides are TGTGCCAGCAGTAAAACAGGGACCTACGAGCAGTACTTC. Protein sequence: CASSKTGTYEQYF.

The chain links TRBV6-5 to TRBJ2-1; D tentatively fits TRBD1 or TRBD2 (5 bases each). The CDR3 has 15 residues. The ends were cut back, 2 bases at V and 5 bases at J, with 13 bases in the middle. Germline V gene lookup returns CDR1 MNHEY and CDR2 SVGAGI. The CDR3 region is CASSYLPLGDNEQFF. The CDR3 bases are TGTGCCAGCAGTTACCTCCCCTTGGGGGACAATGAGCAGTTCTTC.

This chain joins TRBV30 and TRBJ2-6, with unresolved D. Trimming shortened V by 0 bases and J by 4 bases, and 4 bases separated the two germline ends. CDR1 and CDR2 (germline): GTSNPN, SVGIG (reference sequence). The CDR3 covers 13 residues. The CDR3 bases are TGTGCCTGGAGTGTCGCCGGGGCCAACGTCCTGACTTTC. Translation: CAWSVAGANVLTF.

V and J are TRBV7-8 and TRBJ2-3, with 14 bases aligning to TRBD2. Germline-derived CDR1 and CDR2 are SGHVS and FQNEAQ. This CDR3 contains 16 residues. The J segment lost 5 bases and the V segment lost 5 bases, leaving 6 bases of the junction unmatched. In DNA, the CDR3 is TGTGCCAGCAGCCCGGGACTAGCGGGAGCATTAGATACGCAGTATTTT. It translates to CASSPGLAGALDTQYF.

CDR3 loop: CASSLAQGNYEQYF. The CDR3 nucleotides are TGCGCCAGCAGCTTGGCCCAGGGTAACTACGAGCAGTACTTC. The chain links TRBV5-1 to TRBJ2-7; a possible D gene is TRBD1 (5 bases). The CDR3 is 14 residues long. Germline V gene sequence: CDR1 SGHRS, CDR2 YFSETQ. V gave up 0 bases and J gave up 3 bases, with 10 bases separating them.

The gene calls are TRBV7-9 and TRBJ1-2; TRBD1 might be the D (5 bases). V lost 2 bases, J lost 7 bases, and 20 bases lay in between. CDR3 size: 16 residues. CDR1 is SEHNR and CDR2 is FQNEAQ in the germline V gene (reference sequence). This chain's CDR3 is CASSLSASGTNRGYTF. Written as DNA, the CDR3 is TGTGCCAGCAGCTTATCCGCCTCCGGGACGAACCGTGGCTACACCTTC.